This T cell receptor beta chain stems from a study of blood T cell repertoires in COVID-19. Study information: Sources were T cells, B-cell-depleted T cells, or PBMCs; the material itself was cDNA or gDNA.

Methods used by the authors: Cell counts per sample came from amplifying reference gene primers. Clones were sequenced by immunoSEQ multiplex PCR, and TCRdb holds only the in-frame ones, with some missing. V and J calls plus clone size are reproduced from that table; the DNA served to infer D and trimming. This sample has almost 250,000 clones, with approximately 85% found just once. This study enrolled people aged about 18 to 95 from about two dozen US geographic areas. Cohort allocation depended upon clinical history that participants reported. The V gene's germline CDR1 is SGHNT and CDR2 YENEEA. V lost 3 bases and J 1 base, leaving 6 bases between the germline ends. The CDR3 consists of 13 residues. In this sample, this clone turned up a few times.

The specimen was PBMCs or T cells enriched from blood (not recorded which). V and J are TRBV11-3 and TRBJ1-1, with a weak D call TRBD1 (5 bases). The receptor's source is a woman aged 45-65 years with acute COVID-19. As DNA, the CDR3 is TGTGCCAGCAGCTTCCAGGGGAACACTGAAGCTTTCTTT. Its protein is CASSFQGNTEAFF.